This T cell receptor (beta chain) comes out of a study of cytomegalovirus exposure and HLA in healthy donors. General study points: TCR beta chain V- and J-gene trimming was linked, in a later analysis, to a missense variant in DCLRE1C.

The PCR used 60 Vbeta and 13 Jbeta primers. Repertoires were generated with immunoSEQ multiplex PCR, while TCRdb's copy carries only in-frame clones and drops some. The data show some 170,000 clones, with under 90% seen just once and approximately 4.8% held by the top ten. As for this clone: The antigen remains undetermined.

Germline lookup yields CDR1 PRHDT and CDR2 FYEKMQ (reference sequence). Trimming stripped 8 bases from V and 9 bases from J, with 14 bases between. CDR3 length: 12 amino acids. The V gene is TRBV13, the J gene TRBJ2-1; D may be TRBD2 (5 bases). This receptor was obtained from a man younger than 40 in good health and CMV-seronegative. The specimen sequenced was PBMCs. CDR3 loop: CASAGGRVEQFF. CDR3 DNA sequence: TGTGCCAGCGCTGGCGGGCGGGTTGAGCAGTTCTTC.